This entry concerns a single TCR beta chain. Its antigen is unidentified. Prepared libraries of TCR beta cDNA carried unique molecular identifiers. With about 0.95 to 10 million T cells as the source, 450,000 to 600,000 cDNA molecules resulted. TCRdb re-analysed the PCR reads in MiXCR, keeping a single row per CDR3 protein. Of about 770,000 distinct CDR3 sequences in the sample, around 45% were seen once. This entry is derived from a study of post-analysis software for immune sequencing data. Study at large: There were relapsing-remitting, secondary progressive and progressive-relapsing multiple sclerosis among the disease courses included. Findings and limits, study-wide: Strong same-batch co-clustering of samples appeared with F measure clustering. Comparison of patients with controls showed five TRBV segments more frequent in patients, TRBV5-6, TRBV5-1 and TRBV20-1 among them. A significant reduction in normalized Chao1 diversity was observed in multiple sclerosis patients versus controls.

The germline CDR1 and CDR2 sequences are LGHDT and YNNKEL (reference sequence). The V gene lost 4 bases and the J gene lost 10 bases, with 14 bases spanning the gap. The CDR3 covers 13 residues. The gene calls are TRBV3-1 and TRBJ2-1; D perhaps matches TRBD2 (5 bases). The specimen sequenced was blood. This clonotype originated in a girl between 10 and 17 years old with multiple sclerosis. The chain's CDR3 is CASSPFGRGEQFF. The CDR3 DNA is TGTGCCAGCAGCCCTTTCGGCCGAGGGGAGCAGTTCTTC.